The 3 T cell receptor beta chains below all came from one sample that was sequenced in a study of blood T cell repertoires in COVID-19. Libraries were prepared by immunoSEQ multiplex PCR; TCRdb keeps only in-frame clonotypes and omits some of them. In the table there are nearly 350,000 clones, about nine tenths of which are singletons. Sequenced: peripheral blood. The origin of the receptors is a woman in her seventies with COVID-19, enrolled during active disease.

The chain couples TRBV28 to TRBJ1-1, with D possibly TRBD1 on 6 matching bases. Trimming pared 5 bases from V and 5 bases from J, leaving 15 bases between. CDR3 length equals 14 residues. Per the germline V gene, CDR1 is MDHEN and CDR2 is SYDVKM. In nucleotides, the CDR3 is TGTGCCAGCAGTCCCGGGAGGGGGGCGACTGAAGCTTTCTTT. Protein product: CASSPGRGATEAFF. The full variable domain, its missing parts supplied by reference TRBV28 and TRBJ1-1, is DVKVTQSSRYLVKRTGEKVFLECVQDMDHENMFWYRQDPGLGLRLIYFSYDVKMKEKGDIPEGYSVSREKKERFSLILESASTNQTSMYLCASSPGRGATEAFFGQGTRLTVV.

The chain links TRBV5-1 to TRBJ2-5; TRBD2 aligns across 15 bases. CDR1 SGHRS and CDR2 YFSETQ come from the germline V gene. Losses at the gene ends were 4 bases for V and 2 bases for J; bases not matched to a gene: 3. There are 16 residues in the CDR3. Written as DNA, the CDR3 is TGCGCCAGCAGCGCGGGACTAGCGGGGGGTCAAGAGACCCAGTACTTC. Amino acid sequence: CASSAGLAGGQETQYF.

The chain has TRBV28 and TRBJ1-1; no clear D gene. Germline CDR1 MDHEN, CDR2 SYDVKM. V dropped 2 bases and J dropped 1 base, with 5 bases sitting between them. This CDR3 is 13 amino acids long. The DNA of the CDR3 is TGTGCCAGCAGTTTAAATAGGAACACTGAAGCTTTCTTT. Its translation is CASSLNRNTEAFF.